Here is one T cell receptor beta chain with its context. This clonotype was found many times. The antigen this receptor binds is unknown. No base quality information exists; no much larger clone differs at one position. The CDR3 starts with the cysteine, ends with the phenylalanine, and has 13 residues. Only the CDR3 DNA is retained, 39 bases long and in frame from the first base. V sheds 1 base and J sheds 4 bases, leaving 7 bases between their ends. The germline V gene encodes CDR1 DFQATT and CDR2 SNEGSKA (reference sequence). The library was produced with PCR. Sequencing was carried out with an Illumina HiSeq 2500. To normalize quantification of the TCRbeta repertoire, the TCR libraries were built with molecular barcoding that relied on unique molecular identifiers. TCRdb handled the public reads itself, with Q25 trimming in fastp and clone calling in MiXCR, and kept productive beta chains. Each entry merges the rows of one CDR3 protein and shows their most common DNA and genes. The sample contains 200,000 to 250,000 distinct CDR3 sequences, roughly 7.7% of them found a single time. Almost 6.5% of the sample lies in the top ten.

The record originates from a study of T-cell reconstitution after alpha-beta-depleted transplantation in children (dated by TCRdb to 2015 to 2016). Regarding the study in general: T-cell immune reconstitution after TCRalphabeta/CD19-depleted allogeneic hematopoietic cell transplantation in children was quantitatively tracked in the study by means of TCR repertoire profiling.

The treatment or condition label here, explained by the study, means: allogeneic hematopoietic cell transplantation with graft depleted of TCRalphabeta T cells and CD19 B cells. Transplant recipients were children who received TCRalphabeta/CD19-depleted allogeneic hematopoietic cell grafts. Overall study results and their limits: The apparently early alphabetaT-cell count recovery about two months after transplant was reportedly dependent on only several hundred rapidly expanded clones derived from non-depleted graft cells. In some patients, the high TCRbeta diversity seen at day 60 was put down to recipient T cells and intrathymic progenitors that had survived conditioning. Over the following months the frequencies of hyperexpanded clones went down, and after one year T-cell counts and TCRbeta diversity were mostly credited to newly produced T cells.

The rearrangement joined TRBV20-1 to TRBJ1-4, with the D gene not confidently named. This TCR came from a male patient younger than 18 who had a stem cell transplant for acute lymphoblastic leukemia, so the T cells may come from the graft donor. The sample was PBMCs, mostly from graft donor cells, taken 180 days after TCRalphabeta/CD19-depleted stem cell transplant. The CDR3 corresponds to CSARGGFNEKLFF. Here is the DNA: TGCAGTGCTAGAGGCGGGTTTAATGAAAAACTGTTTTTT.